This T cell receptor (beta chain) was sequenced during a study of shared clonotypes between healthy human individuals. Study-wide context: Per donor, three plates held CD4 naive cells, three held CD4 memory, two held CD8 naive and one held CD8 memory. General study results and limits: Relative to clonotypes present in all four donors, those not shared had lower generation probabilities.

The CDR3 extends over 13 amino acids. V was clipped by 5 bases and J by 8 bases, with 15 bases between them. Looked up from germline, CDR1 is SGHNT and CDR2 is YENEEA. Division of CD4+ cells produced a CD45RA+ naive subset and a CD45RA-negative memory subset. Each cell subset's genomic DNA was divided evenly among several immunoSEQ plates. Data came from immunoSEQ multiplex PCR; TCRdb stores just in-frame clones and leaves some out. The sample includes some 2.4 million clones, approximately 93% of them seen just once. For this clone: The antigen remains unidentified.

The rearrangement links TRBV11-3 to TRBJ2-5; D is perhaps TRBD1 (5 bases). This TCR came from a young man in good health. Some clones in this sample may be carry-over from other donors' samples. Sequencing used naive CD4+ T cells from PBMCs. The subset was: CD45RA+ positively selected. The CDR3 protein is CASSASSDSTQYF. The CDR3 bases are TGTGCCAGCAGCGCTAGTAGTGACAGCACCCAGTACTTC.